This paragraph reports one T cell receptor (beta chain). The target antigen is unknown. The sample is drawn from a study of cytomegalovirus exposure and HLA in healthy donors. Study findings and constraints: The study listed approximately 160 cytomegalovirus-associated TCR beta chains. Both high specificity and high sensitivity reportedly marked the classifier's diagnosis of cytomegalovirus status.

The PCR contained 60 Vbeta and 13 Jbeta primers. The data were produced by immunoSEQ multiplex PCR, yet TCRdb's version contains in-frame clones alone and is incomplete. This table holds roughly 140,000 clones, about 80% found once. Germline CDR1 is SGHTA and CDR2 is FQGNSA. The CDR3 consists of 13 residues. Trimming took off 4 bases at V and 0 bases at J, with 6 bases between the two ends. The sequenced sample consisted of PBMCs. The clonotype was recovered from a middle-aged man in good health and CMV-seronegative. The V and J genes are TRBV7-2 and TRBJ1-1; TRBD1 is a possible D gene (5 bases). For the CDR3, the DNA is TGTGCCAGCAGCTCAGGGTTGAACACTGAAGCTTTCTTT. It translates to CASSSGLNTEAFF.